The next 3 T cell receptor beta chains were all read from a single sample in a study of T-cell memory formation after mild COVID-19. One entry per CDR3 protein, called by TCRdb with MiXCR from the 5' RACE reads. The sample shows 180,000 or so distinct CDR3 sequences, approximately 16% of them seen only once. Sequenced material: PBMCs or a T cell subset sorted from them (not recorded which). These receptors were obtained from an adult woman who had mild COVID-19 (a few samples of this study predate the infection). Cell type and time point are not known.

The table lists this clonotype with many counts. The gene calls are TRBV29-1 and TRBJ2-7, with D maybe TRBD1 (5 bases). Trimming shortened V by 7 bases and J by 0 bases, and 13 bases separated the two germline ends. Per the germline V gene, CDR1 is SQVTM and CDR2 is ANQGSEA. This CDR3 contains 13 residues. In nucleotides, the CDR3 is TGCAGCGCCTTGACAGTTCACTCCTACGAGCAGTACTTC. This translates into CSALTVHSYEQYF.

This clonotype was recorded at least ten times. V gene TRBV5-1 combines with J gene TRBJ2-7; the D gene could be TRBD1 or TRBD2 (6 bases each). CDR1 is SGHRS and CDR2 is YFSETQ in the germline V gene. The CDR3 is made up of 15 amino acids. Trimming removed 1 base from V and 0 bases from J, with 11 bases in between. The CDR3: CASSLPGASSYEQYF. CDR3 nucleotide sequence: TGCGCCAGCAGCTTGCCGGGGGCGAGCTCCTACGAGCAGTACTTC.

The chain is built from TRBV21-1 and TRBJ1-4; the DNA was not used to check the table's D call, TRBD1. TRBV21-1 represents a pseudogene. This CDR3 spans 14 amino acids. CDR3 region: CASSSRQGGEKLFF. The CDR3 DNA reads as TGTGCCAGCAGCTCACGACAGGGCGGTGAAAAACTGTTTTTT.